These 30 T cell receptor beta chains came from one sample sequenced in a study of patients and donors after allogeneic stem cell transplantation (dated by TCRdb to 2020 to 2021). Receptors were amplified or captured by RT-PCR. Sequenced on a NextSeq 550. Using fastp at Q25 and MiXCR, TCRdb reprocessed the public reads and kept productive beta chains. When rows share a CDR3 protein, they turn into one entry using the most common DNA and genes. The sample records about 160,000 distinct CDR3 sequences, about a quarter of which are singletons. More than 25% of the sample is in the top ten clones. The sample comprised blood, either unsorted or a sorted T cell fraction (not recorded which). These receptors all come from a human donor who was either an allogeneic HSCT recipient or a stem cell or donor lymphocyte infusion donor (not recorded which). It is not recorded whose cells these are; they may come from a transplant donor.

The chain is built from TRBV6-2 or TRBV6-3 and TRBJ2-6; D unresolved. CDR1 and CDR2 from the germline V gene are MNHEY and SVGEGT. V was clipped by 6 bases and J by 0 bases, with 6 bases between them. The CDR3 totals 14 residues. CDR3 protein: CASRRNSGANVLTF. The CDR3 nucleotides are TGTGCCAGCAGACGAAACTCTGGGGCCAACGTCCTGACTTTC.

This clonotype has a handful of counts. The chain has TRBV14 and TRBJ2-7; TRBD1 might be the D (5 bases). V was shortened by 4 bases and J by 2 bases, with 9 bases between the two germline ends. Germline lookup yields CDR1 SGHDN and CDR2 FVKESK. The CDR3 consists of 13 residues. Here the CDR3 reads CASSPTAPYEQYF. The CDR3, as DNA: TGTGCCAGCAGCCCGACAGCCCCCTACGAGCAGTACTTC.

V is TRBV12-3 or TRBV12-4 and J is TRBJ2-5; D remains unclear. Trimming took 2 bases from V and 7 from J, leaving 11 bases between them. This CDR3 spans 13 amino acids. DNA of the CDR3: TGTGCCAGCAGTTTAAGTGTTTCAGGGACCCAGTACTTC. Its translation is CASSLSVSGTQYF.

The gene calls are TRBV5-1 and TRBJ1-6; D may be TRBD1 (5 bases). CDR3 length equals 14 residues. V shed 5 bases and J shed 7 bases, with 13 bases lying between them. Germline values: CDR1 SGHRS, CDR2 YFSETQ. CDR3 coding DNA: TGCGCCAGCAGTTCCGGGACGGGAAATTCACCCCTCCACTTT. This codes for CASSSGTGNSPLHF. The full variable domain, in which reference TRBV5-1 and TRBJ1-6 provide the parts outside the CDR3, is KAGVTQTPRYLIKTRGQQVTLSCSPISGHRSVSWYQQTPGQGLQFLFEYFSETQRNKGNFPGRFSGRQFSNSRSEMNVSTLELGDSALYLCASSSGTGNSPLHFGNGTRLTVT.

The chain has TRBV6-2 or TRBV6-3 and TRBJ1-5, with TRBD1 as a possible D gene (5 bases). The CDR3 consists of 16 residues. V was shortened by 1 base and J by 0 bases, with 10 bases between the two germline ends. Germline V lookup: CDR1 MNHEY, CDR2 SVGEGT. The DNA for the CDR3 is TGTGCCAGCAGTTACTGGGCGGGGGTTAGCAATCAGCCCCAGCATTTT. Protein: CASSYWAGVSNQPQHF.

This clonotype was seen more than once but under ten times. The genes are TRBV5-8 and TRBJ1-5, with unresolved D. V was clipped by 4 bases and J by 1 base, with 21 bases between them. The CDR3 has 18 residues. Germline loops: CDR1 SGHTS, CDR2 YDEGEE. This CDR3 reads CASSGPVRFSRSNQPQHF. The DNA for the CDR3 is TGTGCCAGCAGCGGACCCGTTAGGTTTTCGAGGAGCAATCAGCCCCAGCATTTT.

This chain joins TRBV7-8 and TRBJ1-4, with 9 nucleotides matching TRBD1. V lost 6 bases to trimming and J lost 6 bases; unmatched junction nucleotides: 5. Germline CDR1 SGHVS, CDR2 FQNEAQ. This CDR3 has 14 residues. Here the CDR3 DNA reads TGTGCCAGCAGTTCCGGGACAGGGCATGAAAAACTGTTTTTT. It encodes CASSSGTGHEKLFF.

The J gene is TRBJ2-7, the V gene TRBV10-3; no reliable D call. V lost 0 bases to trimming and J lost 7 bases, with 13 bases between them. Germline CDR1 ENHRY, CDR2 SYGVKD. The CDR3 length is 14 residues. CDR3 in amino acids: CAISESHDSREQYF. DNA of the CDR3: TGTGCCATCAGTGAGTCTCACGATTCGCGGGAGCAGTACTTC.

This clonotype was counted ten times or more. CDR3 protein: CASSYSGAITSGNTIYF. The CDR3 DNA reads TGTGCCAGCAGTTACTCGGGAGCCATTACCTCTGGAAACACCATATATTTT. The gene calls are TRBV6-5 and TRBJ1-3; D not resolved. The V end lost 0 bases, the J end lost 0 bases, and 12 bases lay between the germline ends. This CDR3 is 17 amino acids long. Germline assignment: CDR1 MNHEY and CDR2 SVGAGI.

The chain joins TRBV27 to TRBJ1-2; D ambiguous. CDR1 and CDR2 from the germline V gene are MNHEY and SMNVEV (reference sequence). Trimming took off 9 bases at V and 8 bases at J, with 7 bases between the two ends. There are 9 residues in the CDR3. CDR3 loop: CASSGGYTF. In DNA form, the CDR3 reads TGTGCCAGTTCGGGAGGCTACACCTTC.

A few counts support this clonotype. The J gene is TRBJ2-5, the V gene TRBV7-8; the D gene is possibly TRBD2 (6 bases). Looked up from germline, CDR1 is SGHVS and CDR2 is FQNEAQ. V was shortened by 4 bases and J by 3 bases, with 18 bases between the two germline ends. The CDR3 has 16 amino acids. The CDR3 is CASSSRLARREETQYF. The CDR3 region has the DNA TGTGCCAGCAGCTCCAGATTGGCTAGGAGGGAAGAGACCCAGTACTTC. Based on the CDR3 plus reference TRBV7-8 and TRBJ2-5, the full variable domain is GAGVSQSPRYKVAKRGQDVALRCDPISGHVSLFWYQQALGQGPEFLTYFQNEAQLDKSGLPSDRFFAERPEGSVSTLKIQRTQQEDSAVYLCASSSRLARREETQYFGPGTRLLVL.

The rearrangement joins TRBV5-5 to TRBJ2-7, with 7 positions matching TRBD1. In germline, CDR1 is SGHKS, CDR2 YYEKEE (reference sequence). This CDR3 region has 18 residues. Trimming took 0 bases from V and 0 from J; bases not matched to a gene: 12. The DNA for the CDR3 is TGTGCCAGCAGCTTGGACAGGGGATTATTACCCTCCTCCTACGAGCAGTACTTC. This sequence encodes CASSLDRGLLPSSYEQYF.

The chain carries TRBV12-3 or TRBV12-4 and TRBJ2-1, with D unclear. The length of the CDR3 is 12 residues. V was trimmed by 3 bases and J by 8 bases, leaving 8 bases between them. The CDR3: CASSLISDEQFF. CDR3 coding DNA: TGTGCCAGCAGTTTGATAAGTGATGAGCAGTTCTTC.

The chain joins TRBV5-1 to TRBJ2-1; 9 positions agree with TRBD1. V lost 1 base, J lost 13 bases, and 3 bases stayed unmatched. Germline CDR1 is SGHRS and CDR2 is YFSETQ. The CDR3 is 12 residues long. The CDR3 loop is CASSLWDREQFF. DNA of the CDR3: TGCGCCAGCAGCTTGTGGGACAGGGAACAGTTCTTC.

The chain carries TRBV5-1 and TRBJ1-1, with TRBD1 as a possible D gene (5 bases). CDR1 is SGHRS and CDR2 is YFSETQ in the germline V gene. This CDR3 comprises 15 residues. The V gene lost 5 bases and the J gene lost 0 bases, with 14 bases spanning the gap. The CDR3 coding sequence is TGCGCCAGCAGGGCTCCACAGGCCATGAACACTGAAGCTTTCTTT. Translation gives CASRAPQAMNTEAFF.

This clonotype was counted only a few times. The chain has TRBV12-3 or TRBV12-4 and TRBJ1-2; D is possibly TRBD1 (6 bases). The CDR3 has 13 residues. V lost 5 bases and J 2 bases, leaving 9 bases between the germline ends. CDR3 nucleotide sequence: TGTGCCAGCAGTCAGGGGTTGAACTATGGCTACACCTTC. The encoded protein is CASSQGLNYGYTF.

This clonotype occurred a few times. This chain connects TRBV20-1 to TRBJ2-3; D may match TRBD1 or TRBD2 (5 bases each). The V and J ends lost 6 bases and 0 bases respectively, with 16 bases between them. There are 15 residues in the CDR3. The germline V gene encodes CDR1 DFQATT and CDR2 SNEGSKA (reference sequence). The CDR3 DNA reads as TGCAGTGCCTTTGACGGGGCACCTAGCACAGATACGCAGTATTTT. It is translated as CSAFDGAPSTDTQYF.

The genes are TRBV20-1 and TRBJ2-7, with 8 positions matching TRBD1. The V segment lost 7 bases and the J segment 0 bases; nucleotides outside the gene matches: 8. Germline V gene lookup returns CDR1 DFQATT and CDR2 SNEGSKA (reference sequence). The length of the CDR3 is 14 residues. The CDR3 here is CSVKGQARSYEQYF. The CDR3 bases are TGCAGTGTTAAGGGACAGGCCCGCTCCTACGAGCAGTACTTC.

This rearrangement joins TRBV11-3 to TRBJ1-1; weak D call: TRBD1 (6 bases). V dropped 4 bases and J dropped 6 bases, with 12 bases sitting between them. The length of the CDR3 is 13 residues. Germline assignment: CDR1 SGHNT and CDR2 YENEEA. In DNA, the CDR3 is TGTGCCAGCAGCTCTCACAGGGACGCTGAAGCTTTCTTT. It translates to CASSSHRDAEAFF.

A few counts support this clonotype. The V and J genes are TRBV7-8 and TRBJ1-1; D possibly corresponds to TRBD1 (5 bases). V was clipped by 4 bases and J by 0 bases, with 12 bases between them. Germline CDR1 reads SGHVS; CDR2 reads FQNEAQ. CDR3 length: 15 residues. The DNA for the CDR3 is TGTGCCAGCAGCTCAGACAGTATCATGAACACTGAAGCTTTCTTT. It specifies CASSSDSIMNTEAFF.

V is TRBV6-5 and J is TRBJ1-1; D is perhaps TRBD1 (5 bases). Germline lookup yields CDR1 MNHEY and CDR2 SVGAGI. V lost 0 bases and J 2 bases, leaving 19 bases between the germline ends. The CDR3 contains 18 residues. The CDR3 coding sequence is TGTGCCAGCAGTTACTCGAAGGCTTACTGGGGGACCAACACTGAAGCTTTCTTT. It encodes CASSYSKAYWGTNTEAFF.

The J gene is TRBJ2-1, the V gene TRBV24-1; TRBD2 matches at 10 bases. Germline CDR1 is KGHDR and CDR2 is SFDVKD. The CDR3 contains 15 residues. The ends lost 3 bases at V and 9 bases at J; junction bases unmatched: 7. Here the CDR3 DNA reads TGTGCCACCAGTGATACTAGCGGGATAGGAGGTGAGCAGTTCTTC. It is translated as CATSDTSGIGGEQFF.

The V and J genes are TRBV4-3 and TRBJ1-6, with D possibly TRBD1 on 6 matching bases. Germline values: CDR1 LGHNA, CDR2 YSLEER. V was clipped by 2 bases and J by 9 bases, with 14 bases between them. The CDR3 is 15 residues long. The CDR3 here is CASSQSPPTGSPLHF. The CDR3 DNA reads as TGCGCCAGCAGCCAATCACCCCCGACAGGTTCACCCCTCCACTTT.

V and J are TRBV20-1 and TRBJ2-1; D possibly corresponds to TRBD2 (6 bases). V lost 3 bases to trimming and J lost 9 bases, with 15 bases between them. The CDR3 loop spans 13 amino acids. Per germline, CDR1 DFQATT and CDR2 SNEGSKA (reference sequence). The chain's CDR3 is CSASPAGLGEQFF. The CDR3 region has the DNA TGCAGTGCTAGTCCAGCGGGTCTGGGTGAGCAGTTCTTC.

This clonotype was seen only a few times. The chain employs TRBV5-1 and TRBJ1-6; no clear D. Trimming stripped 0 bases from V and 7 bases from J, with 11 bases between. Germline loops: CDR1 SGHRS, CDR2 YFSETQ. The CDR3 is 15 amino acids. The CDR3 bases are TGCGCCAGCAGCTTGGCGGGCACGGTAAATTCACCCCTCCACTTT. Its protein product is CASSLAGTVNSPLHF.

This clonotype was counted between two and nine times. The V gene is TRBV2, the J gene TRBJ2-7; 7 positions agree with TRBD1. From germline, CDR1 is SNHLY and CDR2 FYNNEI. V was clipped by 6 bases and J by 4 bases; unmatched bases: 3. The CDR3 contains 12 residues. CDR3 bases: TGTGCCAGCAGGGGACAGTTATACGAGCAGTACTTC. It yields the protein CASRGQLYEQYF.

This clonotype was seen only a few times. The chain couples TRBV5-6 to TRBJ1-3; no reliable D call. The length of the CDR3 is 14 residues. Looked up from germline, CDR1 is SGHDT and CDR2 is YYEEEE. V lost 6 bases and J lost 2, with 12 bases in between. The CDR3: CASILRRTGNTIYF. The DNA of the CDR3 is TGTGCCAGCATCCTCAGGAGAACTGGAAACACCATATATTTT.

This clonotype was counted ten times or more. The chain carries TRBV7-6 and TRBJ2-3; TRBD1 matches at 9 bases. Germline loops: CDR1 SGHVS, CDR2 FNYEAQ. The CDR3 is 18 residues long. Trimming at V came to 0 bases and at J to 5 bases, leaving 12 bases not matched to a gene. The chain's CDR3 is CASSLAGYGTGMGDTQYF. CDR3 coding DNA: TGTGCCAGCAGCTTAGCTGGGTACGGGACAGGGATGGGAGATACGCAGTATTTT.

Only a few counts were recorded for this clonotype. The V gene is TRBV5-1, the J gene TRBJ2-7, with 14 bases fitting TRBD2. V shed 4 bases, J shed 3 bases, and the junction held 15 bases outside the gene matches. The CDR3 sequence is 19 residues long. The germline V gene encodes CDR1 SGHRS and CDR2 YFSETQ. Here the CDR3 reads CASSLRKTSGGASLYEQYF. The DNA for the CDR3 is TGCGCCAGCAGCCTCCGCAAGACTAGCGGGGGGGCCTCCCTCTACGAGCAGTACTTC.

The CDR3 sequence: CASSTKMLNTEAFF. The CDR3 nucleotides are TGTGCCAGCAGTACGAAAATGTTGAACACTGAAGCTTTCTTT. This chain connects TRBV5-4 to TRBJ1-1; D gene unclear. The CDR3 extends over 14 amino acids. V lost 5 bases and J lost 0, with 11 bases in between. CDR1 is SGHNT and CDR2 is YYREEE in the germline V gene (reference sequence).